These T cell receptor beta chains were read from a single sample in a study of regulatory T cells in long-lasting Graves disease. TCRdb independently ran MiXCR on the multiplex PCR reads; one entry per CDR3 protein. This sample has over 300,000 distinct CDR3 sequences, with about 20% found just once. The material sequenced was peripheral blood mononuclear cells (PBMCs), taken when the disease was refractory, from a patient treated with antithyroid drugs. All receptors come from a female donor with Graves disease. Each CDR3 is given with its conserved first and last residue. The D gene is left open where the match is weak. Only part of the rows carry a size: once, few, many, or a class if the clone is expanded.

CDR3 length	D gene	clone size	V gene	J gene	CDR3 DNA	CDR3 protein
15	NA	NA	TRBV7-9	TRBJ2-5	TGTGCCAGCAGCTTCAGGGCAGCAGTCCAAGAGACCCAGTACTTC	CASSFRAAVQETQYF
14	NA	NA	TRBV6-2/TRBV6-3	TRBJ1-4	TGTGCCAGCAGTTACCTCGCCACTAATGAAAAACTGTTTTTT	CASSYLATNEKLFF
16	TRBD2	many	TRBV3-1	TRBJ2-2	TGTGCCAGCAGTCGCGCGTCTAGCGGCAACACCGGGGAGCTGTTTTTT	CASSRASSGNTGELFF
13	NA	few	TRBV6-1	TRBJ2-5	TGTGCCAGCATCCTGACCGTAGGCGGGACCCAGTACTTC	CASILTVGGTQYF
16	NA	many	TRBV20-1	TRBJ2-7	TGCAGTGCTAGTCGCAGGAAAGGAAGATCAAACTACGAGCAGTACTTC	CSASRRKGRSNYEQYF
16	NA	many	TRBV6-5	TRBJ2-5	TGTGCCAGCAGTTCTATACGCCTGACGGAGCAGGAGACCCAGTACTTC	CASSSIRLTEQETQYF
13	TRBD1	few	TRBV29-1	TRBJ2-7	TGCAGCGCTGCGGACAGGGGGACCTACGAGCAGTACTTC	CSAADRGTYEQYF
16	TRBD1	few	TRBV7-9	TRBJ2-7	TGTGCCAGCAGTCCCATGTGGGGACAGGGATTGAACGAGCAGTACTTC	CASSPMWGQGLNEQYF
14	TRBD1	NA	TRBV25-1	TRBJ1-2	TGTGCCAGCAGTGAACCTCGGGACAGCTATGGCTACACCTTC	CASSEPRDSYGYTF
15	NA	few	TRBV9	TRBJ1-1	TGTGCCAGCAGCGTAGGTGTAGGGTCGAACACTGAAGCTTTCTTT	CASSVGVGSNTEAFF